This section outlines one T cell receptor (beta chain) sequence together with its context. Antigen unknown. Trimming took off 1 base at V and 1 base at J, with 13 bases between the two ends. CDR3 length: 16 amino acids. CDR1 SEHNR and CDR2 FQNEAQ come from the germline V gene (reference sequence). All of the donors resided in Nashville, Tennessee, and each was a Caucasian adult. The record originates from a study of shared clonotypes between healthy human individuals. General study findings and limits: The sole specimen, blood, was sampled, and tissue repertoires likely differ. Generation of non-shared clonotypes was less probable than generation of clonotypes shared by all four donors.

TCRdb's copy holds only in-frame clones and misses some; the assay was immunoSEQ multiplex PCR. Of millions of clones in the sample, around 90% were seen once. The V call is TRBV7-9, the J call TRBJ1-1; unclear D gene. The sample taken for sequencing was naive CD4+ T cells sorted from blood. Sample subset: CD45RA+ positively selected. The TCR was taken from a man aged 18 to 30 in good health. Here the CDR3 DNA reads TGTGCCAGCAGCTTAGGGGGTGCGGGTGGGAACACTGAAGCTTTCTTT. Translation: CASSLGGAGGNTEAFF.